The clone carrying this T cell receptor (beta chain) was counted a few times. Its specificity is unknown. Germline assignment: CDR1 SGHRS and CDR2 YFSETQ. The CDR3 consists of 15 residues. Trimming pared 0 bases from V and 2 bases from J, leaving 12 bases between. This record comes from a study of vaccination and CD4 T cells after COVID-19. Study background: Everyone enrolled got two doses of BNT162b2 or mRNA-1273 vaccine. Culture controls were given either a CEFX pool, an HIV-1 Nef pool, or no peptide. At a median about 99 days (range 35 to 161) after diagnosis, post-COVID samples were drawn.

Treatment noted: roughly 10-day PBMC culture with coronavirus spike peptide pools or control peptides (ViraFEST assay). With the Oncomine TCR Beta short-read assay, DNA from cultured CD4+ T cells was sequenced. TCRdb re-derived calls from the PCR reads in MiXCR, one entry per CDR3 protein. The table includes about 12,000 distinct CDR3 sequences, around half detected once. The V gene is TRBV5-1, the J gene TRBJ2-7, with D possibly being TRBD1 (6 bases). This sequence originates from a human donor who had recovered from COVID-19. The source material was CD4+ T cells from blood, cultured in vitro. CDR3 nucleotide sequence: TGCGCCAGCAGCTTGGGCCCCGGACAGACCTACGAGCAGTACTTC. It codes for CASSLGPGQTYEQYF.